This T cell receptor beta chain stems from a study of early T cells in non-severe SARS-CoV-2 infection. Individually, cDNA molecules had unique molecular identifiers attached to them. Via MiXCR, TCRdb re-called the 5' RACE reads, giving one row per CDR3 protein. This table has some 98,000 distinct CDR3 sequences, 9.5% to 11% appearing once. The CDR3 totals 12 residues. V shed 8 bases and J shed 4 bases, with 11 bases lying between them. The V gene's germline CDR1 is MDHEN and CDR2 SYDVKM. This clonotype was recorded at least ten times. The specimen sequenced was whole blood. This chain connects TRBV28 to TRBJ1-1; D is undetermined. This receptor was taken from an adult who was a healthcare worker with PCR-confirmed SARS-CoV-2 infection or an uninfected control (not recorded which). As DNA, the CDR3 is TGTGCCAGCGGAGGACTCTTCACTGAAGCTTTCTTT. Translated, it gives CASGGLFTEAFF.